The 23 T cell receptor beta chains listed next were all sequenced from one sample in a study of blood T cell repertoires in COVID-19. Only in-frame clones appear in the TCRdb table, and some are missing; sequencing was by immunoSEQ multiplex PCR. The repertoire includes roughly 290,000 clones, 90% of them detected once, and 6.5% to 8% sits in the top ten. The specimen sequenced was peripheral blood. These receptors all stem from a woman aged 25 to 45 with COVID-19, enrolled during active disease.

The chain couples TRBV6-5 to TRBJ1-6; a weak D match, TRBD1 (6 bases). CDR1 MNHEY and CDR2 SVGAGI come from the germline V gene. CDR3 size: 15 residues. The V gene lost 6 bases and the J gene lost 6 bases, with 15 bases spanning the gap. This CDR3 reads CASSRKTGPNSPLHF. In nucleotides, the CDR3 is TGTGCCAGCAGCCGGAAGACAGGTCCTAATTCACCCCTCCACTTT.

The genes are TRBV5-1 and TRBJ2-7; perhaps TRBD1 as D (5 bases). The CDR3 has 13 residues. Germline V gene data show CDR1 as SGHRS and CDR2 as YFSETQ. V lost 1 base, J lost 2 bases, and 7 bases lay in between. CDR3 bases: TGCGCCAGCAGCTTGATCAGGGCCTACGAGCAGTACTTC. Protein sequence: CASSLIRAYEQYF.

The chain is built from TRBV4-3 and TRBJ1-4; D ambiguous. CDR1 LGHNA and CDR2 YSLEER come from the germline V gene. V dropped 1 base and J dropped 4 bases, with 10 bases sitting between them. The CDR3 spans 15 residues. CDR3 region: CASSQVRLFNEKLFF. The CDR3 DNA reads TGCGCCAGCAGCCAAGTCAGGCTGTTTAATGAAAAACTGTTTTTT.

The chain combines TRBV19 with TRBJ2-2; tentatively, D is TRBD2 (6 bases). Trimming took 6 bases from V and 6 from J, leaving 14 bases between them. The CDR3 covers 14 residues. Per germline, CDR1 LNHDA and CDR2 SQIVND (reference sequence). In DNA form, the CDR3 reads TGTGCCAGTAGCACTTTGGGGGAGGCCGGGGAGCTGTTTTTT. As protein: CASSTLGEAGELFF.

DNA for the CDR3: TGCAGCGTTGAGGCCAGGGCGAACACCGGGGAGCTGTTTTTT. This translates into CSVEARANTGELFF. The chain combines TRBV29-1 with TRBJ2-2; TRBD1 is a possible D gene (5 bases). The CDR3 runs 14 residues. V lost 3 bases and J 0 bases, leaving 8 bases between the germline ends. Germline V CDR1 and CDR2: SQVTM, ANQGSEA.

The rearrangement joins TRBV30 to TRBJ2-7; D not resolved. This CDR3 has 11 residues. V lost 5 bases to trimming and J lost 3 bases, with 8 bases between them. Germline V gene data show CDR1 as GTSNPN and CDR2 as SVGIG (reference sequence). CDR3 in DNA: TGTGCCTGGGGACCCAGCTACGAGCAGTACTTC. Its translation is CAWGPSYEQYF.

This clone was counted a few times. The V and J genes are TRBV6-4 and TRBJ2-1; TRBD1 matches at 8 bases. Losses at the gene ends were 2 bases for V and 6 bases for J; bases not matched to a gene: 6. The CDR3 is 15 amino acids. Germline assignment: CDR1 MRHNA and CDR2 SNTAGT. CDR3 residues: CASSDGTGMGNEQFF. CDR3 nucleotide sequence: TGTGCCAGCAGTGACGGGACAGGCATGGGCAATGAGCAGTTCTTC.

This clone was observed once. V gene TRBV28 combines with J gene TRBJ2-1, with TRBD2 matching 7 bases. Germline V lookup: CDR1 MDHEN, CDR2 SYDVKM. With 6 bases clipped from V and 5 bases from J, the junction kept 10 bases outside the gene matches. CDR3 size: 15 residues. The CDR3 sequence is CASSLASGSHNEQFF. The CDR3 DNA sequence: TGTGCCAGCAGCCTTGCTAGCGGCAGTCACAATGAGCAGTTCTTC.

V is TRBV27 and J is TRBJ1-2, with 7 bases aligning to TRBD1. The CDR3 runs 14 residues. V shed 4 bases, J shed 4 bases, and the junction held 6 bases outside the gene matches. CDR1 MNHEY and CDR2 SMNVEV come from the germline V gene (reference sequence). The CDR3: CASSSRTGPYGYTF. DNA for the CDR3: TGTGCCAGCAGTTCTCGGACAGGACCCTATGGCTACACCTTC.

The chain is built from TRBV6-5 and TRBJ2-3, with D possibly being TRBD1 (5 bases). This CDR3 is 15 amino acids long. The V gene's germline CDR1 is MNHEY and CDR2 SVGAGI. Deletions cut 0 bases from V and 2 bases from J, with 9 bases between. CDR3 protein: CASSYSLRATDTQYF. As DNA, the CDR3 is TGTGCCAGCAGTTACTCGCTCAGGGCCACAGATACGCAGTATTTT.

The chain has TRBV5-4 and TRBJ1-2; tentative D call: TRBD1 (5 bases). Germline lookup yields CDR1 SGHNT and CDR2 YYREEE (reference sequence). The CDR3 is made up of 15 amino acids. The germline V and J ends were trimmed by 0 bases and 1 base, with 10 bases remaining between them. DNA for the CDR3: TGTGCCAGCAGCTTGGCCCAGGGATTTAACTATGGCTACACCTTC. This sequence encodes CASSLAQGFNYGYTF.

The chain is built from TRBV28 and TRBJ2-2, with TRBD2 identical over 12 bases. The CDR3 runs 17 residues. With V trimmed by 4 bases and J by 3 bases, 6 bases remained unmatched. The germline V gene has CDR1 MDHEN and CDR2 SYDVKM. CDR3 sequence reads: CASSSLLAGGYTGELFF. The CDR3 DNA reads as TGTGCCAGCAGTTCCCTCCTAGCGGGAGGGTACACCGGGGAGCTGTTTTTT.

The chain links TRBV6-5 to TRBJ1-6; 8 bases agree with TRBD1. Germline V gene sequence: CDR1 MNHEY, CDR2 SVGAGI. The CDR3 totals 15 residues. V lost 5 bases and J lost 8; bases outside the gene matches: 8. The CDR3 nucleotides are TGTGCCAGCAGTCGCCTCAGGGGGCTAGATTCACCCCTCCACTTT. This translates into CASSRLRGLDSPLHF.

This clone appeared a single time. The rearrangement joins TRBV4-1 to TRBJ1-1; 7 bases line up with TRBD1. Per the germline V gene, CDR1 is MGHRA and CDR2 is YSYEKL. V lost 3 bases and J lost 1; bases outside the gene matches: 2. This CDR3 is 14 amino acids long. The CDR3 DNA sequence: TGCGCCAGCAGCCAGGGGGACAGGAACACTGAAGCTTTCTTT. This codes for CASSQGDRNTEAFF.

V and J are TRBV30 and TRBJ2-1; 8 bases map to TRBD2. Germline CDR1 and CDR2: GTSNPN and SVGIG (reference sequence). The CDR3 contains 15 residues. After removal of 4 bases from V and 2 bases from J, the junction contained 7 bases not matched to a gene. The CDR3 DNA follows: TGTGCCTGGAAGAGGGGTAGCGGGGCCTACAATGAGCAGTTCTTC. Protein product: CAWKRGSGAYNEQFF.

This clone was recorded only once. This chain uses TRBV5-4 with TRBJ1-5; weak D call: TRBD1 (5 bases). This CDR3 contains 14 residues. Trimming removed 1 base from V and 5 bases from J, with 10 bases in between. Germline V gene sequence: CDR1 SGHNT, CDR2 YYREEE (reference sequence). CDR3 residues: CASSLLPGDQPQHF. The DNA for the CDR3 is TGTGCCAGCAGCTTGCTTCCGGGGGATCAGCCCCAGCATTTT.

The chain is built from TRBV5-1 and TRBJ1-5, with D tentatively TRBD1 (5 bases). The germline CDR1 and CDR2 sequences are SGHRS and YFSETQ. V was shortened by 6 bases and J by 3 bases, with 10 bases between the two germline ends. This CDR3 has 13 residues. CDR3 DNA: TGCGCCAGCAAGCTAGGGGACAATCAGCCCCAGCATTTT. Translating gives CASKLGDNQPQHF.

The chain joins TRBV7-9 to TRBJ1-5; no definite D call. The germline gives CDR1 SEHNR, CDR2 FQNEAQ (reference sequence). The CDR3 has 15 amino acids. V was shortened by 5 bases and J by 4 bases, with 15 bases between the two germline ends. Written as DNA, the CDR3 is TGTGCCAGCAGCCCCCGGGGTAGCGGTAATCAGCCCCAGCATTTT. Its translation: CASSPRGSGNQPQHF.

J is TRBJ1-2 and V is TRBV5-6; D unresolved. CDR3 length equals 13 residues. Germline V gene lookup returns CDR1 SGHDT and CDR2 YYEEEE. V shed 0 bases and J shed 7 bases, with 10 bases lying between them. The CDR3 protein is CASSLVGVAGYTF. CDR3 bases: TGTGCCAGCAGCTTGGTCGGGGTGGCTGGCTACACCTTC.

The chain carries TRBV7-9 and TRBJ1-5, with D possibly matching TRBD1 (6 bases). The V gene lost 1 base and the J gene lost 8 bases, with 12 bases spanning the gap. The CDR3 loop spans 14 amino acids. In germline, CDR1 is SEHNR, CDR2 FQNEAQ (reference sequence). CDR3: CASSLGGRGKPQHF. The CDR3 DNA reads TGTGCCAGCAGCTTAGGTGGCAGGGGTAAGCCCCAGCATTTT.

V gene TRBV19 combines with J gene TRBJ1-1; 9 bases align to TRBD1. The CDR3 covers 17 residues. Germline trimming cut 6 bases from V and 2 bases from J; bases unmatched to any gene: 13. The germline V gene encodes CDR1 LNHDA and CDR2 SQIVND (reference sequence). The CDR3 sequence: CASRRPRDRVINTEAFF. As DNA, the CDR3 is TGTGCCAGTAGGAGGCCCCGGGACAGGGTGATCAACACTGAAGCTTTCTTT.

J is TRBJ2-2 and V is TRBV6-2 or TRBV6-3; TRBD1 matches at 8 bases. There are 14 residues in the CDR3. Germline assignment: CDR1 MNHEY and CDR2 SVGEGT. The J segment lost 6 bases and the V segment lost 4 bases, leaving 4 bases of the junction unmatched. The CDR3 loop is CASSSGQGAGELFF. The CDR3 nucleotides are TGTGCCAGCAGTTCCGGACAGGGAGCCGGGGAGCTGTTTTTT.

The chain uses TRBV5-1 and TRBJ2-7, with 12 positions matching TRBD2. There are 19 residues in the CDR3. V lost 6 bases and J lost 1; bases outside the gene matches: 17. Germline V lookup: CDR1 SGHRS, CDR2 YFSETQ. The CDR3 is CASKGHAGTSGYESYEQYF. DNA of the CDR3: TGCGCCAGCAAAGGTCACGCCGGGACTAGCGGGTATGAGTCCTACGAGCAGTACTTC.